This TCR beta chain derives from a study of OX40 agonist ivuxolimab in advanced cancers. Context from the whole study: Ivuxolimab, which targeted the costimulatory receptor OX40 (CD134), was an agonistic, fully human IgG2 monoclonal antibody. In the dose-escalation cohort, around 80% of patients were male, and the mean age was 60 years with a range of roughly 23 to 90. Intravenous ivuxolimab was administered to patients every 2 weeks at six dose levels: 0.01, 0.1, 0.3, 1.5, 3 and 10 mg/kg. Partial responses occurred in three dose-escalation patients: two with cutaneous melanoma and one with hepatocellular carcinoma. The point of sequencing TCRbeta in the periphery was to test whether ivuxolimab changed TCR sequence diversity and drove clonal T-cell expansion. Prior anti-PD-1, anti-PD-L1 or anti-CTLA-4 therapy was permitted, and approximately 39% of dose-escalation patients had received checkpoint inhibitors. The paper covers the monotherapy dose-escalation part of the phase I ivuxolimab trial, which included N = 52 patients. Of the 50 to 55 patients in dose escalation, some 19 had hepatocellular carcinoma, about 15 had melanoma, 9 had renal cell carcinoma and 9 had head and neck cancer. The investigation overall reported the following: After ivuxolimab, expanded clones were on average more numerous among CD8+ T cells than among CD4+ T cells. At doses from 0.1 to 3.0 mg/kg, clonal expansion was seen in both CD4+ and CD8+ blood T cells between baseline and week 6. In the 0.1-3.0 mg/kg groups, partial responders had among the lowest normalized peripheral clonal expansion, particularly in CD8+ T cells. The antigen specificity of the peripheral T cells that underwent clonal expansion was not determined. Low levels of normalized T-cell clonal expansion were also seen in some patients who did not respond.

As concerns this clone: No cognate antigen has been identified for it. No much larger clone is present one base from it, and per-base qualities are unavailable.

The trial excluded patients who had a history of autoimmune disease or who were on systemic immunosuppression. Peripheral blood for TCR sequencing was collected from all dose cohorts at baseline, on cycle 4 day 1, and on cycle 7 day 1. The samples were drawn from a first-in-human, open-label, multicenter phase I dose-escalation trial of ivuxolimab. Adults with locally advanced or metastatic head and neck squamous cell, hepatocellular, melanoma or renal cell carcinoma were enrolled in the trial. Before TCR sequencing, CD4+ T cells and CD8+ T cells were sorted from peripheral blood as separate populations. Genomic DNA was isolated from the sorted cells so that the TCRbeta CDR3 region could be sequenced. The immunoSEQ Assay was used for sequencing of TCRbeta CDR3 regions. Entries here come from immuneACCESS through TCRdb and include only in-frame sequences with V and J called. Some clones fail to appear in such tables; in the studies checked, an unresolved V gene covers under half of the shortfall, and the cause of the remainder is unknown. In all, the sample holds 30,000 or so clones, and 84% of those were seen once. The top ten clonotypes cover 20% to 25% of the sample.

The TCR sequence derives from an adult with an advanced solid tumor such as melanoma, head and neck, liver or kidney cancer. Sequenced here: CD4+ or CD8+ T cells sorted from blood, sampled in a trial of the OX40 agonist ivuxolimab.

The CDR3 here reads CASRLNNEQFF. The bases read TGTGCCAGCAGACTAAACAATGAGCAGTTCTTC. The chain uses TRBV7-8 and TRBJ2-1; the D segment cannot be called with confidence. Looking up the germline V gene yields CDR1 SGHVS and CDR2 FQNEAQ. The CDR3 has 11 amino acids, counting the end cysteine and phenylalanine. Left in the record is the CDR3 DNA by itself, 33 bases read in frame from the first base. Cut back by 6 bases and 5 bases, the V and J ends lie 5 bases apart.